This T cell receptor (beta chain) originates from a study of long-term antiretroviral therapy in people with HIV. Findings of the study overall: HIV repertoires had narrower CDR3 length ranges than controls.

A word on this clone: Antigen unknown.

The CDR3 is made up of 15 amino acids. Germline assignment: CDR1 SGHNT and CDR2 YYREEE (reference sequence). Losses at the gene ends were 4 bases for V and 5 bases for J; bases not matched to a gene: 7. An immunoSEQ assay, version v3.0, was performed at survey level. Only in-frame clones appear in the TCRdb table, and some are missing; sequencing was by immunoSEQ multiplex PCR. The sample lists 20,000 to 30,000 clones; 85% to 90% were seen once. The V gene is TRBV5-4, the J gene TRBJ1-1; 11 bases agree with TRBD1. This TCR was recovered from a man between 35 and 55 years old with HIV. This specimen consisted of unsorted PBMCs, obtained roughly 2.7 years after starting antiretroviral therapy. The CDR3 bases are TGTGCCAGCAGCAAAGGACAGGGGGCAGCGACTGAAGCTTTCTTT. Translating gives CASSKGQGAATEAFF.